This T cell receptor beta chain was recovered during a study of cytomegalovirus exposure and HLA in healthy donors. Germline V gene sequence: CDR1 SGHRS, CDR2 YFSETQ. The length of the CDR3 is 15 residues. V shed 0 bases, J shed 6 bases, and the junction held 5 bases outside the gene matches. Amplification used 60 Vbeta primers and 13 Jbeta primers. Clones were read by immunoSEQ multiplex PCR, and TCRdb kept only the in-frame ones, dropping some. The table records roughly 100,000 clones, about four fifths of them present only once. The sequencing input was PBMCs. The rearrangement joins TRBV5-1 to TRBJ2-2, with 7 bases fitting TRBD1. This TCR was sampled from a man younger than 40 in good health and CMV-seronegative. This CDR3 is CASSLAWQGAGELFF. The CDR3 DNA reads as TGCGCCAGCAGCTTGGCCTGGCAGGGGGCCGGGGAGCTGTTTTTT.